The 6 T cell receptor beta chains below were found in one sample sequenced in a study of cytomegalovirus exposure and HLA in healthy donors. PCR employed 60 Vbeta and 13 Jbeta primers. Data came from immunoSEQ multiplex PCR; TCRdb stores just in-frame clones and leaves some out. Of 140,000 to 150,000 clones listed, 75% to 80% are singletons. The specimen sequenced was PBMCs. These receptors all come from a woman in her 30s in good health and CMV-seronegative.

This clone was seen only once. The DNA for the CDR3 is TGCAGCGTTGTGACAGGCCTCCAGTACGAGCAGTACTTC. It yields the protein CSVVTGLQYEQYF. The rearrangement uses TRBV29-1 and TRBJ2-7; a possible D gene is TRBD1 (6 bases). CDR3 size: 13 residues. Germline loops: CDR1 SQVTM, CDR2 ANQGSEA. Trimming pared 4 bases from V and 4 bases from J, leaving 14 bases between.

The V gene is TRBV5-4, the J gene TRBJ2-1, with D possibly matching TRBD2 (6 bases). Trimming removed 0 bases from V and 9 bases from J, with 16 bases in between. The CDR3 is made up of 15 amino acids. Germline V CDR1 and CDR2: SGHNT, YYREEE (reference sequence). CDR3 nucleotide sequence: TGTGCCAGCAGCTTGGAACGGGGGAGGAAAGGTGAGCAGTTCTTC. Encoded protein: CASSLERGRKGEQFF.

The gene calls are TRBV18 and TRBJ2-7; TRBD1 aligns across 8 bases. CDR1 and CDR2 from the germline V gene are KGHSH and LQKENI. V dropped 2 bases and J dropped 0; count of bases not matched to a gene: 6. CDR3 length: 16 residues. CDR3 sequence: CASSPTRTGFSYEQYF. In nucleotides, the CDR3 is TGTGCCAGCTCACCAACCCGGACAGGGTTCTCCTACGAGCAGTACTTC.

This chain links TRBV11-2 with TRBJ2-5, with D perhaps TRBD1 (5 bases). The germline V gene has CDR1 SGHAT and CDR2 FQNNGV. The V gene lost 9 bases and the J gene lost 1 base, with 12 bases spanning the gap. The CDR3 spans 13 residues. The CDR3 here is CASFSRVQETQYF. The CDR3 nucleotides read TGTGCCAGTTTTTCCAGGGTCCAAGAGACCCAGTACTTC. The full variable domain, with the rest looked up from reference TRBV11-2 and TRBJ2-5, is EAGVAQSPRYKIIEKRQSVAFWCNPISGHATLYWYQQILGQGPKLLIQFQNNGVVDDSQLPKDRFSAERLKGVDSTLKIQPAKLEDSAVYLCASFSRVQETQYFGPGTRLLVL.

This chain joins TRBV6-1 and TRBJ1-4, with TRBD1 as a possible D gene (5 bases). This CDR3 is 16 amino acids long. CDR1 MNHNS and CDR2 SASEGT come from the germline V gene. Trimming left V 1 base short and J 7 bases short, with 16 bases between. CDR3 region: CASSEDRRGLSEKLFF. DNA for the CDR3: TGTGCCAGCAGTGAAGACAGGAGGGGTCTTTCTGAAAAACTGTTTTTT.

In its sample, this clone was seen a few times. The chain carries TRBV14 and TRBJ2-1; D gene ambiguous. V was clipped by 1 base and J by 0 bases, with 10 bases between them. The CDR3 spans 16 residues. Germline assignment: CDR1 SGHDN and CDR2 FVKESK. CDR3 amino acids: CASSQGSPSSYNEQFF. Written as DNA, the CDR3 is TGTGCCAGCAGCCAAGGGTCACCGAGCTCCTACAATGAGCAGTTCTTC.